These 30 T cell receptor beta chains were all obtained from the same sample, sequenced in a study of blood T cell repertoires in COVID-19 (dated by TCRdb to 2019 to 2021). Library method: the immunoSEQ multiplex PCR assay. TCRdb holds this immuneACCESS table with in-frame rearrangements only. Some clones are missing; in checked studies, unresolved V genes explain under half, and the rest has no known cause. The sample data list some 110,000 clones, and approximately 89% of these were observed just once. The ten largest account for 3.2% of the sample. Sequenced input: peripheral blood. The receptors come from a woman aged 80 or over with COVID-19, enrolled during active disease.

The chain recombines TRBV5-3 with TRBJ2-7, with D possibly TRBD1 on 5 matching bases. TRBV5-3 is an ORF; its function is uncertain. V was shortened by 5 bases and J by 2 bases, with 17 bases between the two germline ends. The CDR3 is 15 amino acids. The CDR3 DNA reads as TGTGCCAGAAGTCCAAAAGGGGATTTGGCCTACGAGCAGTACTTC. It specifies CARSPKGDLAYEQYF.

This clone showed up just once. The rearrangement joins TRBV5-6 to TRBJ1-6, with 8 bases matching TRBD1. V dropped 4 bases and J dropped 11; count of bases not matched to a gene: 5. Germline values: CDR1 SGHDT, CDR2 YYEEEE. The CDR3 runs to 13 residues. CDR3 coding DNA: TGTGCCAGCAGCCCCGCGGACAGGGCACCCCTCCACTTT. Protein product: CASSPADRAPLHF.

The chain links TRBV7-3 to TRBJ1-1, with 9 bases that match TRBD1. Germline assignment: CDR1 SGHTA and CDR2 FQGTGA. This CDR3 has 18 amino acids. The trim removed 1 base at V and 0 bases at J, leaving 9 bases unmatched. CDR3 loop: CASSLRGGTGRLNTEAFF. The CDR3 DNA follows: TGTGCCAGCAGCTTAAGGGGAGGGACAGGGCGCTTGAACACTGAAGCTTTCTTT.

In nucleotides, the CDR3 is TGTGCCAGCAGCTTACCCTTTAGGACAGGGGGCACCGGGGAGCTGTTTTTT. The encoded protein is CASSLPFRTGGTGELFF. The J gene is TRBJ2-2, the V gene TRBV7-8; 10 positions match TRBD1. Germline trimming cut 2 bases from V and 4 bases from J; bases unmatched to any gene: 7. This CDR3 region has 17 residues. From germline, CDR1 is SGHVS and CDR2 FQNEAQ.

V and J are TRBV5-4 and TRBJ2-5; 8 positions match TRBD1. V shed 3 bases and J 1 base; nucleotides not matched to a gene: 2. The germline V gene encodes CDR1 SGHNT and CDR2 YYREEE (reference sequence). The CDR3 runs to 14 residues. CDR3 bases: TGTGCCAGCAGCTCTGGACAGGGCCAAGAGACCCAGTACTTC. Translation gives CASSSGQGQETQYF.

The CDR3 coding sequence is TGCGCCAGCAGCCAAGATCCAGGATCTGGGCAGCCCCAGCATTTT. This gives the protein CASSQDPGSGQPQHF. The chain combines TRBV4-3 with TRBJ1-5; D is unclear. This CDR3 spans 15 amino acids. V was pared by 0 bases and J by 7 bases, with 13 bases between. Germline V CDR1 and CDR2: LGHNA, YSLEER.

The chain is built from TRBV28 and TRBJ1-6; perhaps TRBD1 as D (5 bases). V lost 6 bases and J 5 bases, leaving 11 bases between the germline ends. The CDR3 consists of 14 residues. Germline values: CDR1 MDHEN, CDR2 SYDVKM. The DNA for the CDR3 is TGTGCCAGCAGCCCCCCAGGGAATAATTCACCCCTCCACTTT. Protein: CASSPPGNNSPLHF. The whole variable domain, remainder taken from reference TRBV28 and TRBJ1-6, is DVKVTQSSRYLVKRTGEKVFLECVQDMDHENMFWYRQDPGLGLRLIYFSYDVKMKEKGDIPEGYSVSREKKERFSLILESASTNQTSMYLCASSPPGNNSPLHFGNGTRLTVT.

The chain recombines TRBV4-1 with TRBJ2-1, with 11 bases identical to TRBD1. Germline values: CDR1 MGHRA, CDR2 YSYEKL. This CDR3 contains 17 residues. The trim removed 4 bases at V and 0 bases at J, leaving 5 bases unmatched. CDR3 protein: CASSRDRGSLSYNEQFF. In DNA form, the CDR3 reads TGCGCCAGCAGCCGGGACAGGGGGTCTCTCTCCTACAATGAGCAGTTCTTC.

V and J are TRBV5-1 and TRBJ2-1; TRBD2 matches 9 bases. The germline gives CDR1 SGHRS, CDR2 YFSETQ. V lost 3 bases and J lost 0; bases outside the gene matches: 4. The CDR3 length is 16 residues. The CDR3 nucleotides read TGCGCCAGCAGCTGGGGTAGCGGGAGCTCCTACAATGAGCAGTTCTTC. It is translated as CASSWGSGSSYNEQFF.

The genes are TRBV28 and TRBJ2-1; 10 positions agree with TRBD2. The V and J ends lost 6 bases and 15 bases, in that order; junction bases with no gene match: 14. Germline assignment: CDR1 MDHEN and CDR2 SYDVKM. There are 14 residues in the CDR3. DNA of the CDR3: TGTGCCAGCAGCCAGGTACAAGCGGGAGGGCCGCGGTTCTTC. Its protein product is CASSQVQAGGPRFF.

The CDR3 sequence is CASSLTFPSGFSTDTQYF. CDR3 DNA: TGTGCCAGCAGCTTAACGTTCCCTAGCGGGTTCAGCACAGATACGCAGTATTTT. The chain has TRBV7-6 and TRBJ2-3; 8 bases line up with TRBD2. CDR1 is SGHVS and CDR2 is FNYEAQ in the germline V gene. The CDR3 sequence is 18 residues long. J was trimmed by 0 bases and V by 2 bases; bases with no gene match: 10.

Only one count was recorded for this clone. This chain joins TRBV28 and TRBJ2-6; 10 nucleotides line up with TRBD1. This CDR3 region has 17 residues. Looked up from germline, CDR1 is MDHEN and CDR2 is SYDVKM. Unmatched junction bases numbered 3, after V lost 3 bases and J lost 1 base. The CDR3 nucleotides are TGTGCCAGCAGTTTGCCGGGACAGGGGTCTGGGGCCAACGTCCTGACTTTC. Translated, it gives CASSLPGQGSGANVLTF.

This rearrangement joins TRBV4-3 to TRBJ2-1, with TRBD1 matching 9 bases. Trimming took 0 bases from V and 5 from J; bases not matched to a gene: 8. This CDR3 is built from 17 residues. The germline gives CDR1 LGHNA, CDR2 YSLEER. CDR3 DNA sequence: TGCGCCAGCAGCCAAGATGGGCCGGACAGGGGCCACAATGAGCAGTTCTTC. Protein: CASSQDGPDRGHNEQFF.

The CDR3 DNA follows: TGTGCCAGCAGCGTCACAGGGAGTTCACCCCTCCACTTT. It is translated as CASSVTGSSPLHF. The V and J genes are TRBV12-3 or TRBV12-4 and TRBJ1-6, with a possible D match to TRBD1 (6 bases). This CDR3 has 13 amino acids. V shed 6 bases and J shed 9 bases, with 12 bases lying between them.

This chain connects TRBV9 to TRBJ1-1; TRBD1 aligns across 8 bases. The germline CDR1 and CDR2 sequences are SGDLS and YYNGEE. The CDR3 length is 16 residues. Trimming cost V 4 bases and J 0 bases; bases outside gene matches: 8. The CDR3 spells CASSRGQGQLNTEAFF. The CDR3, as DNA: TGTGCCAGCAGCCGAGGACAGGGACAATTGAACACTGAAGCTTTCTTT.

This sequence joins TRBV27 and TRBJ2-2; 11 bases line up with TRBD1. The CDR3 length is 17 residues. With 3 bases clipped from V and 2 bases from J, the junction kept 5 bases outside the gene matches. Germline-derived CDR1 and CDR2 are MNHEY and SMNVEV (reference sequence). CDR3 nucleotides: TGTGCCAGCAGTTTCATTGGGACAGGGGGTAACACCGGGGAGCTGTTTTTT. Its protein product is CASSFIGTGGNTGELFF.

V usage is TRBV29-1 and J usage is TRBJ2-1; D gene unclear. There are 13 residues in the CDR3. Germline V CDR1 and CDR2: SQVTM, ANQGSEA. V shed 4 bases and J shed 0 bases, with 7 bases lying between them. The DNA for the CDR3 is TGCAGCGTTGTAGTTTACTCCTACAATGAGCAGTTCTTC. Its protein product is CSVVVYSYNEQFF.

The CDR3 loop reads CASSFGTSVNTGELFF. DNA for the CDR3: TGCGCCAGCAGCTTCGGGACTAGCGTAAACACCGGGGAGCTGTTTTTT. The chain has TRBV5-1 and TRBJ2-2; TRBD2 aligns across 10 bases. Trimming removed 2 bases from V and 2 bases from J; junction bases left unmatched: 3. Germline V lookup: CDR1 SGHRS, CDR2 YFSETQ. This CDR3 is 16 amino acids long.

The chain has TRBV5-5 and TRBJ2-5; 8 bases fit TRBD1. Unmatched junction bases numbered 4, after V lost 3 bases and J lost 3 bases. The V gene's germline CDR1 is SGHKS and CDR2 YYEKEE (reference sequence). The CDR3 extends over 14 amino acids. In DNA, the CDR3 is TGTGCCAGCAGCTACGGACAGGGAAAAGAGACCCAGTACTTC. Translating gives CASSYGQGKETQYF. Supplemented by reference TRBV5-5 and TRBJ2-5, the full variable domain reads DAGVTQSPTHLIKTRGQQVTLRCSPISGHKSVSWYQQVLGQGPQFIFQYYEKEERGRGNFPDRFSARQFPNYSSELNVNALLLGDSALYLCASSYGQGKETQYFGPGTRLLVL.

The CDR3 here is CASSRTSGNKASTDTQYF. DNA of the CDR3: TGTGCCAGCAGTCGGACTAGCGGGAACAAAGCTAGCACAGATACGCAGTATTTT. This chain joins TRBV6-2 or TRBV6-3 and TRBJ2-3, with 12 nucleotides matching TRBD2. The CDR3 extends over 18 amino acids. With V trimmed by 5 bases and J by 0 bases, 9 bases remained unmatched. The germline gives CDR1 MNHEY, CDR2 SVGEGT.

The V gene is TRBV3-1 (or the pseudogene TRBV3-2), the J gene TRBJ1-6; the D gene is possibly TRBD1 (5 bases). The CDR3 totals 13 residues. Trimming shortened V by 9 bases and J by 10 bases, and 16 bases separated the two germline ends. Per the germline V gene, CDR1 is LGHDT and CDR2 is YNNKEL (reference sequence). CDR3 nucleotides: TGTGCCAGTAGCGGCGGGGGGGGATCACCCCTCCACTTT. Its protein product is CASSGGGGSPLHF.

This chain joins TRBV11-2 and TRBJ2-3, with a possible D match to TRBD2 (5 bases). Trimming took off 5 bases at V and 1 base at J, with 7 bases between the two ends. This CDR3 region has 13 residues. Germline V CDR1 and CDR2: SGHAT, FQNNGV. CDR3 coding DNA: TGTGCCAGCAGCCACGGGGGCACAGATACGCAGTATTTT. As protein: CASSHGGTDTQYF.

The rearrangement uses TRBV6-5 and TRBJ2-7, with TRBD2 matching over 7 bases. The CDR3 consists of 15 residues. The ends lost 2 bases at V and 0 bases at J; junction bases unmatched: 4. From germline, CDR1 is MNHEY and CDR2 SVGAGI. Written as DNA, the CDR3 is TGTGCCAGCAGTTACCGGGGGGAGCCCTCCTACGAGCAGTACTTC. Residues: CASSYRGEPSYEQYF.

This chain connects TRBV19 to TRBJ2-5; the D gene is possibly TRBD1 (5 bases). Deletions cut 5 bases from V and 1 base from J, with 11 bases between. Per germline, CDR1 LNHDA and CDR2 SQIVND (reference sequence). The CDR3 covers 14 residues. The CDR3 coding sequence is TGTGCCAGTAGTCCCCAGGGCAGCCAAGAGACCCAGTACTTC. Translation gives CASSPQGSQETQYF. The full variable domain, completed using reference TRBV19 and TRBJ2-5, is DGGITQSPKYLFRKEGQNVTLSCEQNLNHDAMYWYRQDPGQGLRLIYYSQIVNDFQKGDIAEGYSVSREKKESFPLTVTSAQKNPTAFYLCASSPQGSQETQYFGPGTRLLVL.

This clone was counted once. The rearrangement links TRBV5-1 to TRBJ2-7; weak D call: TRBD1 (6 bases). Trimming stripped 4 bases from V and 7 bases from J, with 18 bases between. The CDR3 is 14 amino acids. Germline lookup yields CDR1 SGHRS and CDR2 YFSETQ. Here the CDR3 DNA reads TGCGCCAGCAGCGGAGCCGGGACAACCTTTGAGCAGTACTTC. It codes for CASSGAGTTFEQYF.

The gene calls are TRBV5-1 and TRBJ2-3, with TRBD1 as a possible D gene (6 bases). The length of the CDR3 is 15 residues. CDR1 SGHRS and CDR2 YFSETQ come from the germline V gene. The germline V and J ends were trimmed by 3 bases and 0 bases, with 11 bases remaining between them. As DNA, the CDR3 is TGCGCCAGCAGCTCGGGACAATTTAGCACAGATACGCAGTATTTT. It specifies CASSSGQFSTDTQYF.

CDR3 DNA sequence: TGCGCCAGCAGCCAGGAGTCCGGACTTAAGCTCGAGCAGTACTTC. Translation: CASSQESGLKLEQYF. The rearrangement links TRBV4-3 to TRBJ2-7; D is possibly TRBD2 (5 bases). The ends were cut back, 3 bases at V and 6 bases at J, with 18 bases in the middle. Germline CDR1 LGHNA, CDR2 YSLEER. The CDR3 length is 15 residues.

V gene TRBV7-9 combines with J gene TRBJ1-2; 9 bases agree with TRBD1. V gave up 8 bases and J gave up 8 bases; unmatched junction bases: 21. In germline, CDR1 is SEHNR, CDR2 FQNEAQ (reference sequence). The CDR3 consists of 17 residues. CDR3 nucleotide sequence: TGTGCCAGCCGATTCCCGGCAAAAGGACAGGGGTCGGAAGGCTACACCTTC. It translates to CASRFPAKGQGSEGYTF.

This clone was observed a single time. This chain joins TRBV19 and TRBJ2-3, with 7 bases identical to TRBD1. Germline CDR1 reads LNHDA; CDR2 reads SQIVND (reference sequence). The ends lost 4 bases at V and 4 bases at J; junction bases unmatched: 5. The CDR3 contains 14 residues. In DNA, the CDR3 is TGTGCCAGTAGTAACAGGGGAATCGCAGATACGCAGTATTTT. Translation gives CASSNRGIADTQYF.

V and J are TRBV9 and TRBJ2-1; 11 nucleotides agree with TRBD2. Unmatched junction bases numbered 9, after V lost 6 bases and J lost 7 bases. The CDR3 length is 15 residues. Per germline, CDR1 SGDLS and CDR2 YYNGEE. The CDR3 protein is CASTPLAGVGNEQFF. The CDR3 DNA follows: TGTGCCAGCACCCCACTAGCGGGAGTGGGAAATGAGCAGTTCTTC.